This T cell receptor beta chain stems from a study of blood T cell repertoires in COVID-19. Background on the study: Sources were T cells, B-cell-depleted T cells, or PBMCs; the material itself was cDNA or gDNA.

The CDR3 is made up of 14 amino acids. The V end was cut by 6 bases, the J end by 7 bases, with 19 bases between. Germline CDR1 PRHDT, CDR2 FYEKMQ (reference sequence). Original processing notes: The authors estimated nucleated cell counts from reference gene primer amplification. Measured with immunoSEQ multiplex PCR; TCRdb has only the in-frame clones, and not every one. Clone size and V and J calls were adopted from that table, with D and trimming inferred from the DNA. The sample has 100,000 or so clones, around 84% seen once. The sample consisted of peripheral blood. This rearrangement joins TRBV13 to TRBJ2-7; the D gene is possibly TRBD2 (5 bases). This receptor was taken from a human donor in a cohort sampled during active COVID-19. DNA of the CDR3: TGTGCCAGCAGGAAGCTTGGTGGGCCGGGAGAGCAGTACTTC. Residues: CASRKLGGPGEQYF. The complete variable domain, with remaining parts taken from reference TRBV13 and TRBJ2-7, reads AAGVIQSPRHLIKEKRETATLKCYPIPRHDTVYWYQQGPGQDPQFLISFYEKMQSDKGSIPDRFSAQQFSDYHSELNMSSLELGDSALYFCASRKLGGPGEQYFGPGTRLTVT.